This T cell receptor beta chain emerged from a study of response to subunit inactivated influenza vaccine. Whole-study findings and limits: The authors proposed limited new T cell recruitment per seasonal influenza vaccination.

CDR1 DFQATT and CDR2 SNEGSKA come from the germline V gene (reference sequence). V was clipped by 5 bases and J by 6 bases; unmatched bases: 10. This CDR3 is 15 amino acids long. TCRdb ran MiXCR on the RT-PCR reads and lists one entry per CDR3 protein. The repertoire holds hundreds of thousands of distinct CDR3 sequences, with about 15% as singletons. This clonotype occurred a few times. Its antigen is currently unknown. V usage is TRBV20-1 and J usage is TRBJ2-1; 10 bases align to TRBD1. This clonotype was obtained from a man aged 50-59 years who received an inactivated influenza vaccine. The sample consisted of PBMCs from blood, taken less than 15 days before vaccination. CDR3 sequence reads: CSALPGTGVTNEQFF. The CDR3 DNA reads TGCAGTGCTCTGCCGGGGACAGGGGTCACCAATGAGCAGTTCTTC.